The 23 T cell receptor beta chains below come from one sample, sequenced in a study of blood T cell repertoires in COVID-19. The repertoire was sequenced with immunoSEQ multiplex PCR; TCRdb's copy has only in-frame clones and lacks some. The table lists approximately 150,000 clones, approximately 88% of them singletons. What was sequenced was peripheral blood. The receptors derive from a human donor in a cohort sampled during active COVID-19.

The chain has TRBV6-5 and TRBJ2-1; D is unresolved. In germline, CDR1 is MNHEY, CDR2 SVGAGI. Deletions cut 0 bases from V and 4 bases from J, with 10 bases between. CDR3 size: 15 residues. CDR3 sequence: CASSYSKQPYNEQFF. DNA for the CDR3: TGTGCCAGCAGTTACTCGAAACAACCATACAATGAGCAGTTCTTC.

This clone is a singleton in its sample. The genes are TRBV7-2 and TRBJ2-1; no clear D gene. The CDR3 sequence is 14 residues long. Germline CDR1 SGHTA, CDR2 FQGNSA. V was cut by 5 bases and J by 0 bases, with 8 bases left in between. The CDR3 spells CASSPRGSYNEQFF. The CDR3 DNA sequence: TGTGCCAGCAGCCCTAGAGGCTCCTACAATGAGCAGTTCTTC.

The CDR3 coding sequence is TGTGCCTGGAGTGAGTTAGGGGCGCTAGCTTTCTTT. Its protein is CAWSELGALAFF. This chain connects TRBV30 to TRBJ1-1, with a possible D match to TRBD1 (5 bases). The CDR3 extends over 12 amino acids. V dropped 1 base and J dropped 10 bases, with 13 bases sitting between them. Germline CDR1 and CDR2: GTSNPN and SVGIG (reference sequence).

V usage is TRBV5-1 and J usage is TRBJ2-7; 11 nucleotides match TRBD1. The CDR3 loop spans 15 amino acids. The V segment lost 0 bases and the J segment 6 bases; nucleotides outside the gene matches: 5. The germline CDR1 and CDR2 sequences are SGHRS and YFSETQ. CDR3 nucleotide sequence: TGCGCCAGCAGCTTGGCATGGACAGGGGGCGGCGAGCAGTACTTC. Its protein product is CASSLAWTGGGEQYF.

The V call is TRBV6-5, the J call TRBJ2-5, with D possibly matching TRBD2 (5 bases). The CDR3 contains 14 residues. V gave up 0 bases and J gave up 1 base, with 6 bases separating them. CDR1 and CDR2 (germline): MNHEY, SVGAGI. The CDR3 spells CASSYSSAQETQYF. CDR3 in DNA: TGTGCCAGCAGTTACTCTAGCGCCCAAGAGACCCAGTACTTC.

This clone came up a few times. The rearrangement uses TRBV7-2 and TRBJ2-7; 8 nucleotides line up with TRBD2. The CDR3 is made up of 15 amino acids. In germline, CDR1 is SGHTA, CDR2 FQGNSA. V shed 2 bases and J 2 bases; nucleotides not matched to a gene: 5. CDR3 DNA: TGTGCCAGCAGCTTATACGGGGGGGGGACCTACGAGCAGTACTTC. Residues: CASSLYGGGTYEQYF.

Only a few counts were recorded for this clone. This same CDR3 is encoded by further DNA sequences in the sample. V and J are TRBV18 and TRBJ2-3, with D perhaps TRBD2 (6 bases). Germline CDR1 KGHSH, CDR2 LQKENI. The ends were cut back, 6 bases at V and 4 bases at J, with 11 bases in the middle. This CDR3 spans 13 amino acids. The DNA of the CDR3 is TGTGCCAGCTCGGGGGGAGATGCAGATACGCAGTATTTT. Protein sequence: CASSGGDADTQYF.

This sequence joins TRBV2 and TRBJ1-5, with a tentative D call TRBD1 (5 bases). V lost 5 bases and J 7 bases, leaving 15 bases between the germline ends. CDR1 is SNHLY and CDR2 is FYNNEI in the germline V gene. CDR3 length: 14 residues. CDR3 nucleotide sequence: TGTGCCAGCAGTCCCCCCCCAGGGCAACAGCCCCAGCATTTT. It is translated as CASSPPPGQQPQHF.

The table lists this clone with a few counts. The rearrangement joins TRBV19 to TRBJ1-5; 8 bases map to TRBD1. There are 14 residues in the CDR3. V was clipped by 6 bases and J by 2 bases; unmatched bases: 3. The germline V gene has CDR1 LNHDA and CDR2 SQIVND (reference sequence). In DNA form, the CDR3 reads TGTGCCAGTAGCGGACAGGGAGGCAATCAGCCCCAGCATTTT. This encodes CASSGQGGNQPQHF.

This chain connects TRBV28 to TRBJ1-1, with 7 bases matching TRBD1. The CDR3 is made up of 16 amino acids. The trim removed 5 bases at V and 0 bases at J, leaving 9 bases unmatched. The germline gives CDR1 MDHEN, CDR2 SYDVKM. The CDR3 DNA reads TGTGCCAGCAGTGACAGGGCCCTAGCTGTGAACACTGAAGCTTTCTTT. As protein: CASSDRALAVNTEAFF.

The chain links TRBV12-3 or TRBV12-4 to TRBJ1-2, with no clear D. The CDR3 is 13 residues long. V lost 7 bases and J 3 bases, leaving 12 bases between the germline ends. This chain's CDR3 is CASTPSQDYGYTF. CDR3 nucleotide sequence: TGTGCCAGCACCCCATCCCAGGACTATGGCTACACCTTC.

The chain links TRBV3-1 (or the pseudogene TRBV3-2) to TRBJ1-6; TRBD1 matches 8 bases. V was pared by 1 base and J by 7 bases, with 3 bases of the junction left unmatched. Germline CDR1 and CDR2: LGHDT and YNNKEL (reference sequence). The CDR3 runs to 15 residues. The DNA for the CDR3 is TGTGCCAGCAGCCAAGGCAGGGGGCGGAATTCACCCCTCCACTTT. Its translation: CASSQGRGRNSPLHF.

This clone was recorded once. The chain employs TRBV7-9 and TRBJ2-1, with 9 bases that match TRBD2. The V gene's germline CDR1 is SEHNR and CDR2 FQNEAQ (reference sequence). The junction had 2 bases not matched to a gene; V was cut back by 1 base and J by 1 base. CDR3 length: 16 amino acids. CDR3 sequence (DNA): TGTGCCAGCAGCTTAGTGACTAGCGGTTCCTACAATGAGCAGTTCTTC. Its protein product is CASSLVTSGSYNEQFF.

V is TRBV11-3 and J is TRBJ2-2, with D possibly TRBD2 on 5 matching bases. Trimming took off 5 bases at V and 4 bases at J, with 11 bases between the two ends. The CDR3 extends over 14 amino acids. Germline V gene lookup returns CDR1 SGHNT and CDR2 YENEEA. CDR3 residues: CASSLGRTTGELFF. DNA of the CDR3: TGTGCCAGCAGCCTAGGGAGAACCACCGGGGAGCTGTTTTTT.

J is TRBJ2-7 and V is TRBV10-2; 7 nucleotides align to TRBD1. Germline CDR1 and CDR2: WSHSY and SAAADI. The CDR3 has 13 amino acids. V lost 2 bases to trimming and J lost 5 bases; unmatched junction nucleotides: 3. CDR3 nucleotide sequence: TGCGCCAGCAGTGAGGACAGGGTCCACGAGCAGTACTTC. It encodes CASSEDRVHEQYF.

The chain employs TRBV2 and TRBJ2-1; TRBD2 aligns across 11 bases. This CDR3 has 15 residues. Per the germline V gene, CDR1 is SNHLY and CDR2 is FYNNEI. The junction had 7 bases not matched to a gene; V was cut back by 1 base and J by 11 bases. The CDR3: CASSEGTSGPAKQFF. The CDR3 bases are TGTGCCAGCAGTGAAGGGACTAGCGGGCCCGCGAAGCAGTTCTTC.

The chain combines TRBV7-9 with TRBJ2-7; TRBD1 might be the D (5 bases). V lost 5 bases, J lost 0 bases, and 11 bases lay in between. The CDR3 totals 14 residues. Germline V lookup: CDR1 SEHNR, CDR2 FQNEAQ (reference sequence). Written as DNA, the CDR3 is TGTGCCAGCAGCGGGCAGGGCAACTCCTACGAGCAGTACTTC. This translates into CASSGQGNSYEQYF.

The chain uses TRBV19 and TRBJ1-6; 9 bases are shared with TRBD1. The CDR3 loop spans 15 amino acids. The ends lost 5 bases at V and 7 bases at J; junction bases unmatched: 6. Germline-derived CDR1 and CDR2 are LNHDA and SQIVND (reference sequence). CDR3 residues: CASSPTDRGNSPLHF. CDR3 nucleotide sequence: TGTGCCAGTAGTCCCACGGACAGGGGAAATTCACCCCTCCACTTT.

V is TRBV18 and J is TRBJ2-5; 10 nucleotides match TRBD2. Germline V CDR1 and CDR2: KGHSH, LQKENI. V lost 4 bases to trimming and J lost 5 bases; unmatched junction nucleotides: 10. The CDR3 is made up of 16 amino acids. The CDR3 loop is CASSRETSGEGETQYF. For the CDR3, the DNA is TGTGCCAGCTCACGCGAAACTAGCGGGGAAGGGGAGACCCAGTACTTC.

The V call is TRBV7-8, the J call TRBJ1-4; D possibly corresponds to TRBD1 (5 bases). There are 15 residues in the CDR3. Germline lookup yields CDR1 SGHVS and CDR2 FQNEAQ. The V end was cut by 5 bases, the J end by 0 bases, with 10 bases between. CDR3 sequence: CASSATDATNEKLFF. As DNA, the CDR3 is TGTGCCAGCAGCGCGACAGACGCAACTAATGAAAAACTGTTTTTT.

The chain combines TRBV4-1 with TRBJ2-3; 10 bases line up with TRBD1. V shed 0 bases, J shed 4 bases, and the junction held 10 bases outside the gene matches. CDR1 is MGHRA, CDR2 YSYEKL, per germline. The CDR3 covers 18 residues. DNA of the CDR3: TGCGCCAGCAGCCAAGATCGTGACAGGGGGCCGGCGGCAGATACGCAGTATTTT. Translated, it gives CASSQDRDRGPAADTQYF.

This clone has more than one count but fewer than ten. The chain recombines TRBV5-4 with TRBJ2-7; TRBD1 matches at 10 bases. This CDR3 has 16 residues. Germline values: CDR1 SGHNT, CDR2 YYREEE (reference sequence). The trim removed 3 bases at V and 3 bases at J, leaving 9 bases unmatched. The CDR3 loop reads CASSSLDRGANYEQYF. The CDR3 nucleotides are TGTGCCAGCAGCTCTCTGGACAGGGGGGCAAACTACGAGCAGTACTTC.

V usage is TRBV2 and J usage is TRBJ2-1; 11 bases line up with TRBD2. CDR1 is SNHLY and CDR2 is FYNNEI in the germline V gene. The CDR3 is made up of 15 amino acids. Trimming cost V 7 bases and J 5 bases; bases outside gene matches: 7. The CDR3: CASKELAGDHNEQFF. The CDR3 DNA is TGTGCCAGCAAGGAACTAGCGGGAGACCACAATGAGCAGTTCTTC.